The sequence of this T cell receptor (beta chain) was determined in a study of spatial heterogeneity in lung cancer. Findings of the study overall: Follow-up blood showed ubiquitous expanded tumor TCRs less than blood at resection did.

As to time point: blood at routine non-recurrence follow-up after resection. Sequencing covered unsorted whole RNA taken from tumor, nontumor lung or frozen PBMC. V was trimmed by 5 bases and J by 0 bases, leaving 7 bases between them. CDR1 is MDHEN and CDR2 is SYDVKM in the germline V gene. The CDR3 is 13 amino acids. TCRdb re-analysed the 5' RACE reads in MiXCR, keeping a single row per CDR3 protein. The table shows some 120,000 distinct CDR3 sequences, with less than 15% occurring only once. Concerning this clonotype: Its antigen is currently unknown.

The source material was PBMCs, sampled at follow-up. J is TRBJ1-1 and V is TRBV28; no clear D. This TCR was sampled from a male donor with early-stage non-small cell lung cancer. In DNA, the CDR3 is TGTGCCAGCAGTCGCCAGATGAACACTGAAGCTTTCTTT. Residues: CASSRQMNTEAFF.